Each of the 3 T cell receptor delta chains below was sequenced from the same sample in a study of gamma-delta chains in newborns, infants, children. TCRdb redid clone calling on the reads using CATT. The sample includes 13,000 to 15,000 delta-chain clones, roughly 7% of them seen just once. Input material: blood. The receptors here all came from a child who was a newborn, infant or young child, either healthy, febrile or measles-vaccinated (not recorded which).

Comments on this clone: This CDR3 is also generated by other DNA sequences in the sample. J is TRDJ2 and V is TRDV2; TRDD3 aligns across 11 bases. The CDR3 is made up of 16 amino acids. CDR1 and CDR2 (germline): GEAIGNYY, EKD. The junction had 2 bases not matched to a gene; V was cut back by 0 bases and J by 3 bases. The CDR3, as DNA: TGTGCCTGTGACACCTTGGGGGATACGCTGACAGCACAACTCTTCTTT. Its protein product is CACDTLGDTLTAQLFF.

The chain couples TRDV2 to TRDJ2; 8 nucleotides line up with TRDD3. V lost 3 bases and J lost 3; bases outside the gene matches: 2. In germline, CDR1 is GEAIGNYY, CDR2 EKD. CDR3 length: 14 residues. The CDR3 loop is CACDGDTLTAQLFF. CDR3 bases: TGTGCCTGTGACGGGGATACTCTGACAGCACAACTCTTCTTT.

This clone has a handful of counts. The protein TCRdb gives is from a much larger clone and does not agree with this DNA's translation at residue 11, likely a read error; the protein shown here comes from the DNA. The chain uses TRDV2 and TRDJ1, with 9 bases aligning to TRDD3. Unmatched junction bases numbered 10, after V lost 3 bases and J lost 3 bases. The CDR3 extends over 16 amino acids. Germline CDR1 reads GEAIGNYY; CDR2 reads EKD. CDR3 in DNA: TGTGCCTGTGACTCCTTATTACTGGGGGACGCCGATAAACTCATCTTT. As protein: CACDSLLLGDADKLIF.